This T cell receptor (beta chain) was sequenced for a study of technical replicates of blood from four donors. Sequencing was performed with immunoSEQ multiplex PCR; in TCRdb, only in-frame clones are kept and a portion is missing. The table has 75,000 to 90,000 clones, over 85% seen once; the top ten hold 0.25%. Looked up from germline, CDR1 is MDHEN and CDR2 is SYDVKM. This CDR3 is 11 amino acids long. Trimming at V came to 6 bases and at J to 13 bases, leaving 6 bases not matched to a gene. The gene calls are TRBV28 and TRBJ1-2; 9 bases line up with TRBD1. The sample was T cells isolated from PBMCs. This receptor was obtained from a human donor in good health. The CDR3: CASRRTGVPTF. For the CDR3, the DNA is TGTGCCAGCAGGAGGACAGGGGTTCCCACCTTC.